This TCR beta chain is drawn from a study of T-cell memory formation after mild COVID-19. Study details: TCR clusters were largely donor specific.

Germline V gene data show CDR1 as SGDLS and CDR2 as YYNGEE. This CDR3 is built from 20 residues. The V segment lost 3 bases and the J segment 4 bases; nucleotides outside the gene matches: 22. Employing constant-segment primers, 5'RACE generated TCR alpha and TCR beta cDNA libraries bearing sample barcodes and UMIs. TCRdb redid the calling of the 5' RACE reads with MiXCR, one entry per CDR3 protein. This sample has about 270,000 distinct CDR3 sequences; 15% to 20% occur once, and the top ten carry roughly 20%. Study-level findings and limits: CD4+ clones that contracted lay mainly in CM and EM; CD8+ ones lay in EMRA.

This clonotype was recorded a few times. Its specificity is not known. This sequence was found in a man between 18 and 35 years old who had mild COVID-19 (a few samples of this study predate the infection). Cell type and time point are not known. J is TRBJ2-5 and V is TRBV9; TRBD1 matches at 9 bases. Input material: PBMCs or a T cell subset sorted from them (not recorded which). The CDR3 DNA follows: TGTGCCAGCAGCGACCCCTCGCTCCGACCGGGACAGGGTTTCAGAGAGACCCAGTACTTC. Translation: CASSDPSLRPGQGFRETQYF.